The TCR beta chain described here comes from a study of T cell changes during pregnancy in multiple sclerosis. V lost 4 bases, J lost 0 bases, and 2 bases stayed unmatched. From germline, CDR1 is MDHEN and CDR2 SYDVKM. There are 15 residues in the CDR3. This clone appeared once. Assay: immunoSEQ multiplex PCR; the TCRdb copy retains only in-frame clones and omits some. This sample has tens of thousands of clones, with just over 90% found just once. The material was peripheral blood, obtained before pregnancy. The TCR originated in a female donor with multiple sclerosis, enrolled in a pregnancy study. The chain employs TRBV28 and TRBJ2-1; 8 bases match TRBD2. The CDR3 region has the DNA TGTGCCAGCAGTTCCGGGACTAGCTCCTACAATGAGCAGTTCTTC. This encodes CASSSGTSSYNEQFF.